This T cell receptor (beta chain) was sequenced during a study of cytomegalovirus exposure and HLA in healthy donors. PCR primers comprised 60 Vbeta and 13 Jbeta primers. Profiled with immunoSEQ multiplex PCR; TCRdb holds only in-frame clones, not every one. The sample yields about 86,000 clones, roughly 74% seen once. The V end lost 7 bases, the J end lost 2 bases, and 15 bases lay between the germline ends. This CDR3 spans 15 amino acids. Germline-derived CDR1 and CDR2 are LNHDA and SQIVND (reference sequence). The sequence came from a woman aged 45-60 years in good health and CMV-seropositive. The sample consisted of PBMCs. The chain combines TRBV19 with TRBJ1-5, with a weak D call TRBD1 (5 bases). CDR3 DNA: TGTGCCAGTAAGGAGGGGAATTGGGGCAATCAGCCCCAGCATTTT. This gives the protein CASKEGNWGNQPQHF.